In this sample, the clone carrying this T cell receptor beta chain turned up many times. Unmatched junction bases numbered 5, after V lost 6 bases and J lost 5 bases. This CDR3 has 14 residues. Germline CDR1 and CDR2: SGDLS and YYNGEE. Thyroid surgery took place with no prior treatment in any patient. This specimen comes from a study of metastatic and nonmetastatic thyroid tumors. MiXCR re-clonotyped the PCR reads for TCRdb. The top ten hold about 6% of the sample, which has over 25,000 clones, roughly 15% seen once. This chain uses TRBV9 with TRBJ2-7, with 13 bases fitting TRBD2. Sequencing input: blood. The TCR sequence derives from a male donor with papillary thyroid cancer or a benign thyroid nodule (not recorded which). Some clones in this sample may be carry-over from other donors' samples. CDR3 nucleotide sequence: TGTGCCAGCAATTCCGGGACTAGCGGGAACGAGCAGTACTTC. Amino acids: CASNSGTSGNEQYF.